A single sample is the source of the 32 T cell receptor beta chains below, sequenced in a study of blood T cell repertoires in COVID-19. Sequencing was performed with immunoSEQ multiplex PCR; in TCRdb, only in-frame clones are kept and a portion is missing. There are about 240,000 clones in the sample; around 86% occur only once, and about 12% lies in the top ten. Sequenced: peripheral blood. The receptors originated from an elderly man with acute or convalescent COVID-19.

The chain couples TRBV10-3 to TRBJ2-5, with 9 nucleotides matching TRBD1. CDR1 and CDR2 (germline): ENHRY, SYGVKD. The V gene end was trimmed by 5 bases and the J gene end by 4 bases; junction bases not matched to a gene: 5. The CDR3 is made up of 14 amino acids. The CDR3, as DNA: TGTGCCATCAGTCCCGGGACAGGGAGAGAGACCCAGTACTTC. This codes for CAISPGTGRETQYF.

V gene TRBV6-5 combines with J gene TRBJ1-6; D not resolved. The CDR3 length is 11 residues. The germline CDR1 and CDR2 sequences are MNHEY and SVGAGI. The V end lost 8 bases, the J end lost 9 bases, and 8 bases lay between the germline ends. The CDR3 loop is CASGGLSPLHF. The CDR3 DNA reads as TGTGCCAGCGGCGGCCTTTCACCCCTCCACTTT.

CDR3 protein: CASSFWQGARGTQYF. The CDR3 DNA sequence: TGTGCCAGCAGTTTCTGGCAAGGGGCGCGGGGGACCCAGTACTTC. The chain recombines TRBV28 with TRBJ2-5; possible D gene TRBD2, 6 bases. Trimming stripped 3 bases from V and 7 bases from J, with 18 bases between. Germline V lookup: CDR1 MDHEN, CDR2 SYDVKM. The CDR3 loop spans 15 amino acids.

The V call is TRBV6-1, the J call TRBJ2-5; 11 bases match TRBD1. CDR1 and CDR2 (germline): MNHNS, SASEGT. This CDR3 is built from 16 residues. V lost 0 bases, J lost 1 base, and 1 base stayed unmatched. CDR3 DNA sequence: TGTGCCAGCAGTGAAGCCGGGACAGGGGGCCAAGAGACCCAGTACTTC. The encoded protein is CASSEAGTGGQETQYF.

V is TRBV2 and J is TRBJ2-3, with TRBD2 identical over 10 bases. Germline V gene lookup returns CDR1 SNHLY and CDR2 FYNNEI. The CDR3 spans 15 residues. The trim removed 7 bases at V and 2 bases at J, leaving 6 bases unmatched. Written as DNA, the CDR3 is TGTGCCAGCAACCAAGCGGGAGGGTTCACAGATACGCAGTATTTT. As protein: CASNQAGGFTDTQYF.

V gene TRBV6-4 combines with J gene TRBJ1-6; D unclear. The germline gives CDR1 MRHNA, CDR2 SNTAGT. The CDR3 runs to 16 residues. Trimming took off 2 bases at V and 9 bases at J, with 17 bases between the two ends. The CDR3 region is CASSDTDREKGSPLHF. For the CDR3, the DNA is TGTGCCAGCAGTGACACGGATAGGGAGAAGGGTTCACCCCTCCACTTT.

This sequence joins TRBV2 and TRBJ1-2; perhaps TRBD1 as D (5 bases). V lost 2 bases to trimming and J lost 8 bases, with 15 bases between them. This CDR3 has 14 residues. Germline-derived CDR1 and CDR2 are SNHLY and FYNNEI. The CDR3 DNA reads TGTGCCAGCAGTGAACTTGGAGCAGGACAAGGCTACACCTTC. Translation gives CASSELGAGQGYTF. Full variable domain (missing parts from reference TRBV2 and TRBJ1-2): EPEVTQTPSHQVTQMGQEVILRCVPISNHLYFYWYRQILGQKVEFLVSFYNNEISEKSEIFDDQFSVERPDGSNFTLKIRSTKLEDSAMYFCASSELGAGQGYTFGSGTRLTVV.

The chain is built from TRBV21-1 and TRBJ2-7; no DNA check was done on the table's D call, TRBD2. TRBV21-1 is an annotated pseudogene. The CDR3 is made up of 14 amino acids. CDR3 loop: CASRLAGTSYEQYF. CDR3 bases: TGTGCCAGCAGACTAGCGGGGACCTCCTACGAGCAGTACTTC.

V is TRBV6-5 and J is TRBJ1-6; weak D call: TRBD1 (5 bases). Germline V lookup: CDR1 MNHEY, CDR2 SVGAGI. The V gene lost 5 bases and the J gene lost 7 bases, with 15 bases spanning the gap. The CDR3 consists of 15 residues. CDR3 loop: CASSSDRGPNSPLHF. DNA of the CDR3: TGTGCCAGCAGTAGCGACAGAGGACCCAATTCACCCCTCCACTTT.

The genes are TRBV25-1 and TRBJ2-7; no reliable D call. Trimming shortened V by 2 bases and J by 2 bases, and 10 bases separated the two germline ends. Germline CDR1 reads MGHDK; CDR2 reads SYGVNS. The CDR3 sequence is 14 residues long. For the CDR3, the DNA is TGTGCCAGCAGTGAAAGACTGCCTCCCTACGAGCAGTACTTC. Amino acids: CASSERLPPYEQYF.

The chain joins TRBV5-6 to TRBJ2-5, with D perhaps matching TRBD2 (7 bases). This CDR3 spans 14 amino acids. Germline values: CDR1 SGHDT, CDR2 YYEEEE. Trimming stripped 4 bases from V and 5 bases from J, with 15 bases between. The CDR3: CASSATGRGETQYF. CDR3 DNA: TGTGCCAGCAGCGCAACGGGGAGGGGGGAGACCCAGTACTTC.

The rearrangement uses TRBV3-1 (or the pseudogene TRBV3-2) and TRBJ1-3; D is possibly TRBD1 (5 bases). The germline V and J ends were trimmed by 1 base and 1 base, with 14 bases remaining between them. There are 17 residues in the CDR3. Germline CDR1 is LGHDT and CDR2 is YNNKEL (reference sequence). The CDR3 region has the DNA TGTGCCAGCAGCCAAGTGGGCGGGGGAAGTTCTGGAAACACCATATATTTT. It codes for CASSQVGGGSSGNTIYF.

The chain carries TRBV6-5 and TRBJ2-7, with 7 bases fitting TRBD2. V gave up 5 bases and J gave up 6 bases; unmatched junction bases: 13. Looked up from germline, CDR1 is MNHEY and CDR2 is SVGAGI. The CDR3 has 15 amino acids. CDR3: CASSQTRGTTAEQYF. Here the CDR3 DNA reads TGTGCCAGCAGTCAAACCCGAGGGACTACCGCCGAGCAGTACTTC.

The chain recombines TRBV19 with TRBJ1-1; D not resolved. The CDR3 loop spans 14 amino acids. Per germline, CDR1 LNHDA and CDR2 SQIVND (reference sequence). Trimming cost V 5 bases and J 1 base, with 11 bases left between them. The CDR3 DNA sequence: TGTGCCAGTAGTTTTAGGGAGACGAACACTGAAGCTTTCTTT. Residues: CASSFRETNTEAFF.

The chain employs TRBV5-1 and TRBJ1-5; 8 bases agree with TRBD1. The trim removed 1 base at V and 9 bases at J, leaving 12 bases unmatched. CDR3 size: 16 residues. Germline V gene data show CDR1 as SGHRS and CDR2 as YFSETQ. The CDR3 spells CASSLRPGQGASPQHF. CDR3 DNA: TGCGCCAGCAGCTTGCGTCCTGGGCAGGGGGCATCGCCCCAGCATTTT.

A few counts support this clone. The V call is TRBV27, the J call TRBJ1-3, with D uncertain. Trimming stripped 6 bases from V and 4 bases from J, with 10 bases between. Germline loops: CDR1 MNHEY, CDR2 SMNVEV (reference sequence). The CDR3 totals 13 residues. The CDR3 sequence is CASSPRGGNTIYF. The CDR3 nucleotides read TGTGCCAGCAGCCCTCGGGGAGGAAACACCATATATTTT.

The chain recombines TRBV11-2 with TRBJ1-1; no definite D call. This CDR3 is built from 13 residues. CDR1 SGHAT and CDR2 FQNNGV come from the germline V gene. V was pared by 3 bases and J by 1 base, with 6 bases between. The CDR3 region has the DNA TGTGCCAGCAGCTTGGGCCCGAACACTGAAGCTTTCTTT. Its translation: CASSLGPNTEAFF. The full variable domain, completed using reference TRBV11-2 and TRBJ1-1, is EAGVAQSPRYKIIEKRQSVAFWCNPISGHATLYWYQQILGQGPKLLIQFQNNGVVDDSQLPKDRFSAERLKGVDSTLKIQPAKLEDSAVYLCASSLGPNTEAFFGQGTRLTVV.

The chain recombines TRBV7-3 with TRBJ2-5; 7 nucleotides agree with TRBD1. V was clipped by 1 base and J by 0 bases; unmatched bases: 2. CDR1 and CDR2 from the germline V gene are SGHTA and FQGTGA. CDR3 size: 15 residues. DNA for the CDR3: TGTGCCAGCAGCTTAAAGGGGGCCTACCAAGAGACCCAGTACTTC. Translating gives CASSLKGAYQETQYF. The complete variable domain, with remaining parts taken from reference TRBV7-3 and TRBJ2-5, reads GAGVSQTPSNKVTEKGKYVELRCDPISGHTALYWYRQSLGQGPEFLIYFQGTGAADDSGLPNDRFFAVRPEGSVSTLKIQRTERGDSAVYLCASSLKGAYQETQYFGPGTRLLVL.

This rearrangement joins TRBV5-1 to TRBJ2-3; the match to TRBD2 covers 8 bases. V was clipped by 3 bases and J by 6 bases; unmatched bases: 9. Germline V gives CDR1 SGHRS, CDR2 YFSETQ. The CDR3 covers 15 residues. In DNA, the CDR3 is TGCGCCAGCAGCTCCGGGGGCGGGGGGTCTGATACGCAGTATTTT. Translating it yields CASSSGGGGSDTQYF.

This clone appeared once. This chain links TRBV4-1 with TRBJ1-2; possible D gene TRBD1, 6 bases. Germline-derived CDR1 and CDR2 are MGHRA and YSYEKL. V was pared by 0 bases and J by 2 bases, with 13 bases between. This CDR3 region has 16 residues. CDR3 amino acids: CASSQDWTDPNYGYTF. The CDR3 bases are TGCGCCAGCAGCCAAGATTGGACAGATCCGAACTATGGCTACACCTTC.

The CDR3 DNA reads as TGTGCCAGCAGAGGGGGCAACACCGGGGAGCTGTTTTTT. Amino acids: CASRGGNTGELFF. The V and J genes are TRBV6-5 and TRBJ2-2; 7 bases map to TRBD1. Per germline, CDR1 MNHEY and CDR2 SVGAGI. CDR3 length: 13 amino acids. The junction had 0 bases not matched to a gene; V was cut back by 6 bases and J by 2 bases.

The rearrangement uses TRBV7-8 and TRBJ2-7, with D maybe TRBD2 (5 bases). Between the trimmed V and J ends, which lost 8 bases and 4 bases, there was a span of 12 bases. The CDR3 extends over 12 amino acids. The germline CDR1 and CDR2 sequences are SGHVS and FQNEAQ. The CDR3 loop reads CASAYTGYEQYF. The CDR3 DNA reads TGTGCCAGCGCTTACACGGGGTACGAGCAGTACTTC.

V is TRBV3-1 (or the pseudogene TRBV3-2) and J is TRBJ2-5; 7 positions match TRBD2. J gave up 2 bases and V 4 bases, and 7 bases lay outside the gene matches. Germline values: CDR1 LGHDT, CDR2 YNNKEL (reference sequence). The CDR3 contains 15 residues. This CDR3 is CASSRGGHNQETQYF. For the CDR3, the DNA is TGTGCCAGCAGCCGGGGGGGTCATAATCAAGAGACCCAGTACTTC.

The chain combines TRBV6-1 with TRBJ1-5; D perhaps matches TRBD1 (6 bases). CDR1 and CDR2 from the germline V gene are MNHNS and SASEGT. The CDR3 runs to 18 residues. V gave up 0 bases and J gave up 1 base, with 16 bases separating them. The CDR3 DNA follows: TGTGCCAGCAGTGAAGCACCGGGACACCAAGGAAGCAATCAGCCCCAGCATTTT. Its protein is CASSEAPGHQGSNQPQHF.

This clone was seen a handful of times. The rearrangement links TRBV24-1 to TRBJ2-7, with TRBD1 matching over 9 bases. Looked up from germline, CDR1 is KGHDR and CDR2 is SFDVKD. CDR3 length equals 15 residues. The trim removed 5 bases at V and 4 bases at J, leaving 8 bases unmatched. In nucleotides, the CDR3 is TGTGCCACCAGTGTAGGCGGACAGGGGTCGTACGAGCAGTACTTC. It is translated as CATSVGGQGSYEQYF.

The J gene is TRBJ2-5, the V gene TRBV2; 11 bases are shared with TRBD2. Trimming took 8 bases from V and 7 from J; bases not matched to a gene: 12. The V gene's germline CDR1 is SNHLY and CDR2 FYNNEI. The CDR3 is 15 residues long. The CDR3 sequence is CASQSGLAGGGTQYF. The CDR3 nucleotides are TGTGCCAGCCAGAGCGGGCTAGCGGGGGGAGGGACCCAGTACTTC.

The DNA for the CDR3 is TGCGCCAGCAGCTCCCCCATGAACACTGAAGCTTTCTTT. It codes for CASSSPMNTEAFF. The chain employs TRBV5-1 and TRBJ1-1; D gene uncertain. CDR1 is SGHRS, CDR2 YFSETQ, per germline. This CDR3 region has 13 residues. The germline V and J ends were trimmed by 3 bases and 0 bases, with 6 bases remaining between them.

The chain couples TRBV28 to TRBJ2-2; D perhaps matches TRBD1 (6 bases). With 4 bases removed from V and 3 bases from J, the gap between germline ends came to 9 bases. The length of the CDR3 is 14 residues. Per germline, CDR1 MDHEN and CDR2 SYDVKM. The CDR3 DNA follows: TGTGCCAGCAGTTCATCAGGGGACACCGGGGAGCTGTTTTTT. Protein sequence: CASSSSGDTGELFF.

This clone was observed once. The chain couples TRBV6-5 to TRBJ1-1, with TRBD1 identical over 8 bases. The CDR3 spans 14 residues. The V and J ends lost 8 bases and 0 bases, in that order; junction bases with no gene match: 5. From germline, CDR1 is MNHEY and CDR2 SVGAGI. The CDR3: CASCDRGLNTEAFF. CDR3 coding DNA: TGTGCCAGCTGCGACAGGGGTCTGAACACTGAAGCTTTCTTT.

This sequence joins TRBV6-4 and TRBJ2-1; TRBD2 is a possible D gene (5 bases). The CDR3 sequence is 12 residues long. Germline CDR1 is MRHNA and CDR2 is SNTAGT. V shed 6 bases and J shed 5 bases, with 8 bases lying between them. CDR3 nucleotide sequence: TGTGCCAGCAGCGGACTGAACAATGAGCAGTTCTTC. Amino acids: CASSGLNNEQFF.

The rearrangement uses TRBV6-2 or TRBV6-3 and TRBJ2-7; possible D gene TRBD2, 5 bases. This CDR3 region has 17 residues. The V gene lost 0 bases and the J gene lost 3 bases, with 18 bases spanning the gap. The germline V gene has CDR1 MNHEY and CDR2 SVGEGT. CDR3 residues: CASSYSAVRQRSYEQYF. CDR3 DNA sequence: TGTGCCAGCAGTTACTCAGCGGTCAGGCAGAGAAGCTACGAGCAGTACTTC.

This sequence joins TRBV28 and TRBJ2-1; 8 bases are shared with TRBD1. Germline CDR1 MDHEN, CDR2 SYDVKM. The CDR3 runs to 15 residues. J was trimmed by 1 base and V by 5 bases; bases with no gene match: 4. CDR3 in DNA: TGTGCCAGCAGTGGACAGGGTCCGTCCTACAATGAGCAGTTCTTC. Translated: CASSGQGPSYNEQFF.